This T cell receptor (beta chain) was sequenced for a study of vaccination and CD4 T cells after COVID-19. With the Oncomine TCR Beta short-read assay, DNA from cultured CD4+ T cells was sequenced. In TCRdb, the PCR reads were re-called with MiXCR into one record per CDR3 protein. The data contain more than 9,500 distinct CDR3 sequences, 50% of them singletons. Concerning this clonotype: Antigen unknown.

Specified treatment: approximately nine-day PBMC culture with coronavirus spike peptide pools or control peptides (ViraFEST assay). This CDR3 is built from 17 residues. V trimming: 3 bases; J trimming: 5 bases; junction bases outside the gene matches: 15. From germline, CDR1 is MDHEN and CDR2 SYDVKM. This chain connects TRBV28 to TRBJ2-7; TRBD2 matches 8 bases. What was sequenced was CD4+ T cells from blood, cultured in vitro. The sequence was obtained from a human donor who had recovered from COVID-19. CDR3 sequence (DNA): TGTGCCAGCAGTTTCGGGTGGGGACTAGTCGGTTCAGACGAGCAGTACTTC. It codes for CASSFGWGLVGSDEQYF.